A single sample is the source of the 10 T cell receptor beta chains below, sequenced in a study of blood T cell repertoires in COVID-19 (dated by TCRdb to 2018 to 2021). Library prep was done by the immunoSEQ multiplex PCR assay. As stored in TCRdb, this immuneACCESS dataset retains in-frame rearrangements with V and J assigned. A fraction of the clones does not appear; measured against another copy, unresolved V genes explain less than half of the discrepancy, and the remainder lacks a known reason. Present in this sample are over 90,000 clones, roughly 80% of which were seen just once. 20% to 25% of the sample belongs to the ten largest clones. Sequenced input: peripheral blood. The receptor set was obtained from a man older than 75 with active or convalescent COVID-19.

This sequence joins TRBV3-1 (or the pseudogene TRBV3-2) and TRBJ2-5; 11 nucleotides align to TRBD2. This CDR3 comprises 18 residues. Germline V gene data show CDR1 as LGHDT and CDR2 as YNNKEL (reference sequence). Germline trimming cut 1 base from V and 1 base from J; bases unmatched to any gene: 8. CDR3 sequence: CASSQGRLAGGTQETQYF. CDR3 DNA sequence: TGTGCCAGCAGCCAAGGACGGCTAGCGGGGGGCACCCAAGAGACCCAGTACTTC.

The chain recombines TRBV5-1 with TRBJ2-5; TRBD2 might be the D (6 bases). Trimming cost V 3 bases and J 2 bases, with 11 bases left between them. The CDR3 consists of 14 residues. Germline CDR1 SGHRS, CDR2 YFSETQ. CDR3 protein: CASSWGGGQETQYF. The CDR3 DNA sequence: TGCGCCAGCAGCTGGGGTGGAGGGCAAGAGACCCAGTACTTC. The full variable domain, its missing parts supplied by reference TRBV5-1 and TRBJ2-5, is KAGVTQTPRYLIKTRGQQVTLSCSPISGHRSVSWYQQTPGQGLQFLFEYFSETQRNKGNFPGRFSGRQFSNSRSEMNVSTLELGDSALYLCASSWGGGQETQYFGPGTRLLVL.

The CDR3 loop is CASSIHGLGGQPQHF. The CDR3 coding sequence is TGTGCCAGTAGTATACATGGTCTCGGAGGACAGCCCCAGCATTTT. The chain employs TRBV19 and TRBJ1-5, with D unresolved. CDR3 length: 15 residues. Germline CDR1 LNHDA, CDR2 SQIVND (reference sequence). V was cut by 2 bases and J by 7 bases, with 15 bases left in between.

The chain's CDR3 is CASSPLAASTDTQYF. The DNA of the CDR3 is TGCGCCAGCAGCCCACTAGCGGCTAGCACAGATACGCAGTATTTT. V usage is TRBV5-1 and J usage is TRBJ2-3; 8 bases are shared with TRBD2. Germline CDR1 SGHRS, CDR2 YFSETQ. This CDR3 contains 15 residues. The J segment lost 0 bases and the V segment lost 4 bases, leaving 4 bases of the junction unmatched.

Here the CDR3 reads CASSLDGDRVETQYF. The CDR3 DNA is TGTGCCAGCAGCTTAGATGGGGACAGGGTTGAGACCCAGTACTTC. The J gene is TRBJ2-5, the V gene TRBV11-3; 9 bases agree with TRBD1. Germline assignment: CDR1 SGHNT and CDR2 YENEEA. The ends lost 0 bases at V and 5 bases at J; junction bases unmatched: 4. The CDR3 loop spans 15 amino acids.

This chain connects TRBV5-1 to TRBJ1-4; TRBD1 matches at 8 bases. This CDR3 has 14 amino acids. CDR1 and CDR2 from the germline V gene are SGHRS and YFSETQ. The V gene end was trimmed by 4 bases and the J gene end by 7 bases; junction bases not matched to a gene: 6. The CDR3, as DNA: TGCGCCAGCAGCGCGGACAGGGTCTCTGAAAAACTGTTTTTT. This sequence encodes CASSADRVSEKLFF.

The V call is TRBV11-3, the J call TRBJ2-2; a weak D match, TRBD1 (5 bases). V shed 3 bases and J shed 6 bases, with 8 bases lying between them. From germline, CDR1 is SGHNT and CDR2 YENEEA. The CDR3 runs to 13 residues. DNA for the CDR3: TGTGCCAGCAGCTTGTTCAGGGCCGGGGAGCTGTTTTTT. As protein: CASSLFRAGELFF.

The J gene is TRBJ2-3, the V gene TRBV11-1; weak D call: TRBD2 (5 bases). The ends were cut back, 4 bases at V and 8 bases at J, with 13 bases in the middle. The CDR3 runs to 13 residues. Germline lookup yields CDR1 SGHAT and CDR2 FQDESV (reference sequence). The CDR3 DNA reads as TGTGCCAGCAGCTACCAGACTGGAGGTACGCAGTATTTT. Encoded protein: CASSYQTGGTQYF.

V gene TRBV18 combines with J gene TRBJ2-7; possible D gene TRBD2, 5 bases. CDR3 length equals 13 residues. Trimming shortened V by 4 bases and J by 5 bases, and 12 bases separated the two germline ends. CDR1 is KGHSH and CDR2 is LQKENI in the germline V gene. The CDR3 DNA reads as TGTGCCAGCTCACGGGGAGTGGGCGACGAGCAGTACTTC. Its protein is CASSRGVGDEQYF.

The chain recombines TRBV2 with TRBJ1-4, with TRBD1 identical over 9 bases. The CDR3 length is 15 residues. After removal of 7 bases from V and 8 bases from J, the junction contained 11 bases not matched to a gene. CDR1 SNHLY and CDR2 FYNNEI come from the germline V gene. CDR3 in amino acids: CASTPDRGDEEKLFF. The CDR3 coding sequence is TGTGCCAGCACCCCGGACAGGGGTGATGAAGAAAAACTGTTTTTT.